This T cell receptor (beta chain) was documented in a study of long-term antiretroviral therapy in people with HIV (dated by TCRdb to the early 2020s). Background for the entire study: Collection of the earliest samples took place about a decade ahead of the 2015 WHO recommendation for immediate ART, at a time when ART was typically delayed until CD4 counts fell. A retrospective serial study tested whether ART initiation and durable HIV suppression were associated with changes in peripheral blood TRB repertoire composition and diversity. From some 27 adults with confirmed HIV infection, the cohort provided roughly 200 cryopreserved PBMC samples, gathered serially across a mean of around six years (range 1-12). About 40% of the 30 participants with HIV were female. No cross-contamination during QIAcube processing was shown when test extractions of a monoclonal T-cell line were performed alongside roughly 30 polyclonal samples.

Inclusion was restricted to participants for whom at least one PBMC sample before ART initiation and at least two post-ART samples were available. Treatment was received in the United States of America by all participants with HIV. Before DNA extraction, cryopreserved samples of about 0.95-10 million PBMC were thawed and then washed. At the time of the earliest PBMC sample for each participant with HIV, ages ranged from roughly 23 to 60 years. PBMC samples were contributed by each participant from 1-4 timepoints before ART initiation and 2-8 timepoints after ART initiation, with a median of 7 samples. Serial HIV viral load, CD4+ T-cell count, ART history and demographic data were obtained for every participant. A Qiagen kit on a QIAcube was used to extract genomic DNA from unsorted PBMC, with samples processed in batches of 12. Overall study outcomes, separate from this receptor: Samples dated from 2004 to 2017, and the ART regimens used may be less effective than current ones. CDR3 length ranges in HIV repertoires were narrower than in controls, and network structure suggested an antigen-experienced repertoire with only a slight naive shift after ART. Because cell numbers in pre-ART samples were limited, unsorted PBMC were profiled instead of sorted CD4+ and CD8+ T cells. Since PBMC availability was limited, sequencing covered only the TCR beta chain, with no alpha chain pairing. Inferences about post-ART repertoire changes are limited because no data were available on ART adherence, viral resistance or therapy changes. At every time point, the repertoire was dominated by expanded TRB clones first identified before ART initiation, although this dominance fluctuated and, in many PLHIV, declined after ART. A significant increase in TRB diversity was found to be associated with ART initiation, although TRB diversity was observed to remain significantly below that of transplant donor controls even after long-term ART.

Turning to this clone: No antigen is known for it. Base qualities were left out, and no much larger clone turns up one base away.

Trimming costs V 8 bases and J 9 bases, and their ends lie 11 bases apart. The CDR3 spans 11 residues, from the cysteine through the phenylalanine. The DNA shown is the 33-base CDR3, in frame from base 1. The germline V gene encodes CDR1 MDHEN and CDR2 SYDVKM. The immunoSEQ hsTCRB v3.0 assay was used at survey level resolution to sequence the TRB variable region. The targeted TRB sequencing depth was roughly 40,000-55,000 T-cell genomes per sample. Pooled TRB libraries were sequenced on an Illumina MiSeq with a v3 150-cycle kit. The study's processing was this. Repertoire analysis was run in R within a reproducible Nextflow workflow that covered QC, data transformation and analysis. LymphoSeq2, an R package for exploring AIRR-Seq data, was used to implement the custom analyses. Four samples that yielded fewer than 5000 total TRB sequences were excluded, so that more than 150 HIV repertoires were analyzed. Among the 170 to 200 retained HIV repertoires, some 60 were collected before ART initiation and 120 to 140 were collected after ART initiation. Repertoires were downsampled to 5000 TRB nucleotide sequences, and summary statistics were averaged over 100 downsampling iterations. TRB sequences were retained for analysis only if CDR3 regions of at least seven amino acids were present. A Shannon entropy-derived clonality score and the Gini coefficient were used to measure diversity. In repertoire networks, the top 5000 CDR3 amino acid sequences were linked whenever an edit distance of one separated two sequences. For TRB CDR3 amino acid sequences, antigen specificity groups and MHC restriction were predicted with GLIPH2. Known CMV, EBV, HIV or tissue antigen associations were flagged by matching CDR3 amino acid sequences against VDJdb and McPAS-TCR. Pre-ART, post-ART and control groups were compared with Wilcoxon signed-rank tests and Holm-Bonferroni correction. TCRdb took over this immuneACCESS table, retaining in-frame rearrangements with V and J assigned. Such tables are incomplete; in checked studies, under half of the missing clones stem from an unresolved V gene, and the remainder is unexplained. V and J calls and clone size are copied from that table; D and trimming were computed from the DNA. For this sample the table gives over 25,000 clones, of which roughly 82% were detected only once. Together, the top ten hold about 10% of the sample.

This TCR came from a young man with HIV. The chain couples TRBV28 to TRBJ1-5; the D gene cannot be named for sure. This specimen consisted of unsorted PBMCs, obtained 0.8 years before starting antiretroviral therapy. The sequenced DNA: TGTGCCAGCTTCCTCTGGGGGCCCCAGCATTTT. This is translated as CASFLWGPQHF.